The present T cell receptor (beta chain) was sequenced within a study of HIV-infected patients and healthy controls. Study-wide results and caveats: In healthy controls, MAIT alpha CDR3s were common; in HIV+ repertoires, severely depleted.

cDNA was made from approximately 0.55 ug RNA using alpha and beta constant primers. Alpha and beta chain libraries were made separately by chain-specific third strand synthesis with multiplexing indices. Via MiXCR, TCRdb re-called the 5' RACE reads, giving one row per CDR3 protein. The table has about 17,000 distinct CDR3 sequences, around a tenth seen once. The repertoire came from unfractionated whole blood and reflected all unsorted peripheral T cells. About this clonotype itself: The antigen is undetermined.

The CDR3 contains 17 residues. CDR1 is MNHEY, CDR2 SMNVEV, per germline (reference sequence). With V trimmed by 1 base and J by 0 bases, 5 bases remained unmatched. The rearrangement uses TRBV27 and TRBJ2-3, with 9 nucleotides matching TRBD2. The material sequenced was blood. This TCR derives from an adult in good health. CDR3 residues: CASSLLASGASTDTQYF. CDR3 DNA sequence: TGTGCCAGCAGTTTATTGGCTAGCGGGGCTAGCACAGATACGCAGTATTTT.